This T cell receptor beta chain stems from a study of blood T cell repertoires in COVID-19. In the study overall: The United States, Italy and Spain supplied acute and convalescent COVID-19 samples. Sources were T cells, B-cell-depleted T cells, or PBMCs; the material itself was cDNA or gDNA.

This clone showed up just a few times. In germline, CDR1 is SGDLS, CDR2 YYNGEE. V lost 0 bases and J lost 7; bases outside the gene matches: 4. The CDR3 is 15 amino acids. Study processing details: Amplified reference gene primers provided the basis for estimating nucleated cell counts. Method: immunoSEQ multiplex PCR; TCRdb's copy keeps in-frame clones and lacks some. V and J calls and clone size are copied from that table; D and trimming were computed from the DNA. The table shows 200,000 to 250,000 clones, with more than 70% occurring only once. Sample: peripheral blood. The receptor comes from a man aged 80 or over with acute or convalescent COVID-19. The chain combines TRBV9 with TRBJ2-1, with 10 bases aligning to TRBD2. CDR3 DNA: TGTGCCAGCAGCGTAGAAACTAGCGGGGTTAATGAGCAGTTCTTC. This encodes CASSVETSGVNEQFF. The variable domain in full, completed from reference TRBV9 and TRBJ2-1, reads DSGVTQTPKHLITATGQRVTLRCSPRSGDLSVYWYQQSLDQGLQFLIQYYNGEERAKGNILERFSAQQFPDLHSELNLSSLELGDSALYFCASSVETSGVNEQFFGPGTRLTVL.